This record covers a single T cell receptor beta chain. Its antigen is still unknown. Primed by a sample-barcoded 5' primer and a J-beta primer mix, a second PCR proceeded for roughly 7 to 11 cycles. TCRdb redid the calling of the 5' RACE reads with MiXCR, one entry per CDR3 protein. Counted here are hundreds of thousands of distinct CDR3 sequences, over 40% occurring once; the ten biggest clones make up 25% to 35%. In germline, CDR1 is SGHRS, CDR2 YFSETQ. This CDR3 is 16 amino acids long. V was clipped by 3 bases and J by 0 bases; unmatched bases: 4. PBMCs were isolated at a quantity of at least 7 million per sample. These data come from a study of blood T cells in healthy people across ages. The study's findings and limits: Donor CMV infection status was unknown, possibly confounding age-related changes in expanded clonotypes. Both naive CD4+ cell counts and diversity were greater in long-lived donors than in aged donors. Significant beta diversity loss was already apparent by age approximately 37, declining roughly linearly.

This receptor was obtained from a man older than 75 in good health. Sequenced material: blood. V is TRBV5-1 and J is TRBJ2-1, with 9 bases lining up with TRBD1. Here the CDR3 DNA reads TGCGCCAGCAGCTCAACAGGGGGCAACTCCTACAATGAGCAGTTCTTC. Encoded protein: CASSSTGGNSYNEQFF.